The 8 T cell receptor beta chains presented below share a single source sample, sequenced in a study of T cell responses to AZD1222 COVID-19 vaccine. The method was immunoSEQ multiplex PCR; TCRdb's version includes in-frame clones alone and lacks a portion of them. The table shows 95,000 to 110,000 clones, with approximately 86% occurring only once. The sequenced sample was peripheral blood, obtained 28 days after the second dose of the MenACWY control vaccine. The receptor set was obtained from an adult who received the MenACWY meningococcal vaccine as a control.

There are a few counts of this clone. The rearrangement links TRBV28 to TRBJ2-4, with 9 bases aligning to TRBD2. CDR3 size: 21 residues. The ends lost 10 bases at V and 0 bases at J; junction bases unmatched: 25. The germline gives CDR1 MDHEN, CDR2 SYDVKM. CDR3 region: CATLSRLAGPYTSLAKNIQYF. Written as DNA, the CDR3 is TGTGCCACCCTCTCGAGGCTAGCGGGGCCTTATACTTCTCTAGCCAAAAACATTCAGTACTTC.

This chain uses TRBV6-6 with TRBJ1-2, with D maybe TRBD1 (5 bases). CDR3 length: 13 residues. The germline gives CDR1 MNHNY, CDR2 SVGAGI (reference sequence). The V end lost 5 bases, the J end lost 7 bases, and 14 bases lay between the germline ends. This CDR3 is CASSPPAGSGYTF. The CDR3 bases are TGTGCCAGCAGTCCCCCCGCAGGGAGTGGCTACACCTTC.

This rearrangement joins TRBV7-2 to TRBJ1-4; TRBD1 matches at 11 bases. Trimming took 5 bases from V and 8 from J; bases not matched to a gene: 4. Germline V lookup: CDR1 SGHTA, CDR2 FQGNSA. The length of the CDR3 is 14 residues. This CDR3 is CASSRTGGLEKLFF. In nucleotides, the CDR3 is TGTGCCAGCAGCCGGACAGGGGGCCTGGAAAAACTGTTTTTT.

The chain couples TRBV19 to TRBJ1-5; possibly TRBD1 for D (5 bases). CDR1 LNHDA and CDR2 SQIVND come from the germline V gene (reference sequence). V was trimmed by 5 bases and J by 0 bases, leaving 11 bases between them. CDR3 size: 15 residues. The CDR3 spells CASSDQGVSNQPQHF. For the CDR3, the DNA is TGTGCCAGTAGTGACCAGGGAGTTAGCAATCAGCCCCAGCATTTT.

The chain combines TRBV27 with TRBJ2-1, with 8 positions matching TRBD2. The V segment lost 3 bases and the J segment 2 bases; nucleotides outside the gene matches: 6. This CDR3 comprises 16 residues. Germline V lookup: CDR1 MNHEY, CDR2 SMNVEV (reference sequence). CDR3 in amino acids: CASSFNRGGAYNEQFF. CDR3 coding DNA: TGTGCCAGCAGTTTTAATCGGGGGGGAGCCTACAATGAGCAGTTCTTC.

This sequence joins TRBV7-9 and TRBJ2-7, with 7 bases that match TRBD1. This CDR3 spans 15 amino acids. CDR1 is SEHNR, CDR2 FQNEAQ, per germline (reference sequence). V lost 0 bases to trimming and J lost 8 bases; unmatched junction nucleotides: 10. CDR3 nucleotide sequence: TGTGCCAGCAGCTTAGCGGGGAGACAGGGCCCCCAGCAGTACTTC. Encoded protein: CASSLAGRQGPQQYF.

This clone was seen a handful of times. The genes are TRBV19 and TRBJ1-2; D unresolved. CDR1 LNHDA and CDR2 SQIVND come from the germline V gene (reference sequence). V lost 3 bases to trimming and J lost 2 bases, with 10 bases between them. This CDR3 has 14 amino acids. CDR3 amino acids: CASSISIGNYGYTF. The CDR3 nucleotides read TGTGCCAGTAGTATTAGTATCGGGAACTATGGCTACACCTTC. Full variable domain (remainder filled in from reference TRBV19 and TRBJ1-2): DGGITQSPKYLFRKEGQNVTLSCEQNLNHDAMYWYRQDPGQGLRLIYYSQIVNDFQKGDIAEGYSVSREKKESFPLTVTSAQKNPTAFYLCASSISIGNYGYTFGSGTRLTVV.

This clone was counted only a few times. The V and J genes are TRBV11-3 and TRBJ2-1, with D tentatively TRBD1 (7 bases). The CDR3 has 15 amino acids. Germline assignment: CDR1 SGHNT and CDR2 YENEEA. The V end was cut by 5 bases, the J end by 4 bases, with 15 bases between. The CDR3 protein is CASSPSAGGYNEQFF. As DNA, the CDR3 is TGTGCCAGCAGCCCAAGCGCAGGGGGGTACAATGAGCAGTTCTTC.